This T cell receptor beta chain was observed in a study of cytomegalovirus exposure and HLA in healthy donors. Study summary: The 120 validation repertoires, a later analysis reported, used the same platform as the 650 to 800 repertoires from the first cohort.

Study findings and constraints: Subsequent analysis showed first-cohort TCR clusters tending to co-occur in 120 or so validation repertoires. Rarity held for most TCR sequences, but there were some public TCRs that occurred in many donors.

V dropped 4 bases and J dropped 4; count of bases not matched to a gene: 11. The germline V gene encodes CDR1 MNHNS and CDR2 SASEGT. The CDR3 has 16 amino acids. Measured with immunoSEQ multiplex PCR; TCRdb has only the in-frame clones, and not every one. This table holds 130,000 or so clones, around 89% found once. Of note for this clone: Its antigen is still unknown.

This sequence originates from a young woman in good health and CMV-seropositive. The chain is built from TRBV6-1 and TRBJ1-1; 8 positions match TRBD1. The source material was PBMCs. For the CDR3, the DNA is TGTGCCAGCAGTGTATTGCAGGGGGCTCAGGGCACTGAAGCTTTCTTT. This gives the protein CASSVLQGAQGTEAFF.